Following are 7 T cell receptor beta chains from one sample sequenced in a study of shared clonotypes between healthy human individuals. Method: immunoSEQ multiplex PCR; TCRdb's copy keeps in-frame clones and lacks some. The sample yields roughly 1,100,000 clones, around 76% seen once. Material: memory CD4+ T cells sorted from blood. The subset was: CD45RA-negative fraction. Receptor source: a man aged 18 to 35 in good health.

About this clone: A much larger clone differs by one base, so this may be a read error. This same CDR3 is encoded by further DNA sequences in the sample. The rearrangement uses TRBV5-6 and TRBJ2-7; TRBD1 agrees at 9 bases. Germline V gives CDR1 SGHDT, CDR2 YYEEEE. CDR3 length: 14 residues. The V segment lost 3 bases and the J segment 0 bases; nucleotides outside the gene matches: 1. Here the CDR3 reads CASSWGQGSYEQYF. CDR3 in DNA: TGTGCCAGCAGCTGGGGACAGGGCTCCTACGAGCAGTACTTC.

The chain joins TRBV5-4 to TRBJ2-1; 12 bases are shared with TRBD2. The length of the CDR3 is 16 residues. Germline V gene data show CDR1 as SGHNT and CDR2 as YYREEE (reference sequence). J gave up 7 bases and V 4 bases, and 9 bases lay outside the gene matches. The CDR3 sequence is CASSPAGLAGRNEQFF. In nucleotides, the CDR3 is TGTGCCAGCAGCCCCGCCGGACTAGCGGGAAGGAATGAGCAGTTCTTC.

This clone was observed a single time. This sequence joins TRBV5-1 and TRBJ1-2; no definite D call. The CDR3 runs 13 residues. V shed 5 bases and J shed 3 bases, with 11 bases lying between them. Germline V gene sequence: CDR1 SGHRS, CDR2 YFSETQ. CDR3: CASSPSVDYGYTF. The DNA of the CDR3 is TGCGCCAGCAGTCCGTCGGTGGACTATGGCTACACCTTC.

V is TRBV11-2 and J is TRBJ2-7; 8 nucleotides align to TRBD1. V gave up 4 bases and J gave up 3 bases; unmatched junction bases: 5. This CDR3 comprises 14 residues. CDR1 SGHAT and CDR2 FQNNGV come from the germline V gene. CDR3: CASSSQTGDYEQYF. CDR3 nucleotide sequence: TGTGCCAGCAGCTCCCAGACAGGGGACTACGAGCAGTACTTC.

This clone was seen more than once but under ten times. Since a far larger clone is one base different, this is likely a read error. V and J are TRBV7-6 and TRBJ1-4; no clear D gene. CDR1 and CDR2 from the germline V gene are SGHVS and FNYEAQ. The CDR3 is 12 residues long. Trimming stripped 1 base from V and 8 bases from J, with 5 bases between. The CDR3, as DNA: TGTGCCAGCAGCTTAGATGGCGAAAAACTGTTTTTT. As protein: CASSLDGEKLFF.

The chain links TRBV4-1 to TRBJ1-2; a possible D gene is TRBD1 (6 bases). CDR1 is MGHRA, CDR2 YSYEKL, per germline. The V gene lost 4 bases and the J gene lost 4 bases, with 16 bases spanning the gap. There are 15 residues in the CDR3. CDR3 bases: TGCGCCAGCAGCCCACAGATGAGGGGGAGCTATGGCTACACCTTC. This codes for CASSPQMRGSYGYTF.

The V gene is TRBV10-1, the J gene TRBJ2-2, with 8 bases fitting TRBD1. There are 15 residues in the CDR3. V was clipped by 5 bases and J by 1 base; unmatched bases: 3. CDR1 and CDR2 (germline): WNHNN, SYGVQD (reference sequence). CDR3 amino acids: CASSSGTGNTGELFF. The CDR3 DNA reads as TGCGCCAGCAGTTCCGGGACAGGGAACACCGGGGAGCTGTTTTTT.